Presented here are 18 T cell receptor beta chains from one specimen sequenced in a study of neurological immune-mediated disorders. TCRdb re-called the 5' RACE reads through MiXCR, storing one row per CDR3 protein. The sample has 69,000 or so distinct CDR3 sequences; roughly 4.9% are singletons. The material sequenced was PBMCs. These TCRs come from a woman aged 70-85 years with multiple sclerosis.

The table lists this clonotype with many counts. CDR3 DNA sequence: TGTGCCAGCAGATTAGGGGGCGTGGGCCAGCCCCAGCATTTT. This sequence encodes CASRLGGVGQPQHF. This chain links TRBV6-5 with TRBJ1-5, with TRBD1 identical over 7 bases. Germline trimming cut 6 bases from V and 7 bases from J; bases unmatched to any gene: 9. This CDR3 is built from 14 residues. Germline CDR1 is MNHEY and CDR2 is SVGAGI.

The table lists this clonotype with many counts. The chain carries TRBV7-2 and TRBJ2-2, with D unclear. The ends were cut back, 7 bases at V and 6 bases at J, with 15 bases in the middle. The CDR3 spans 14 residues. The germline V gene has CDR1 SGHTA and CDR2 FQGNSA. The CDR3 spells CASNAGPSAGELFF. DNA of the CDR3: TGTGCCAGCAATGCCGGACCTTCAGCCGGGGAGCTGTTTTTT.

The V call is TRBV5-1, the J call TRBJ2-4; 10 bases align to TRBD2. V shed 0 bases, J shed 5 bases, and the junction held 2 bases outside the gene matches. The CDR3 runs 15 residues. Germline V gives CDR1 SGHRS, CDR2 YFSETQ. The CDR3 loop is CASSLDGTSENIQYF. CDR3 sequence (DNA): TGCGCCAGCAGCTTGGATGGGACTAGCGAAAACATTCAGTACTTC.

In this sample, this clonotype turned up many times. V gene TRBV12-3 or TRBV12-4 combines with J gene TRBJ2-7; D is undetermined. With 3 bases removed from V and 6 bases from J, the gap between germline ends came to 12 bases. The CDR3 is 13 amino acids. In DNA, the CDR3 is TGTGCCAGCAGTTTCGTCTCGGGCCCCGAGCAGTACTTC. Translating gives CASSFVSGPEQYF.

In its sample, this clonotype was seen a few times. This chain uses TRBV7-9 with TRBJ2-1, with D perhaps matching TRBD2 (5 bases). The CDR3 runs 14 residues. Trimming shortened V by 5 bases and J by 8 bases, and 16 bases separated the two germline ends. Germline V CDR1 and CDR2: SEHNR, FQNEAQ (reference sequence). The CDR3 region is CASSPRWVGDEQFF. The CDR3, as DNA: TGTGCCAGCAGCCCTAGATGGGTCGGGGATGAGCAGTTCTTC.

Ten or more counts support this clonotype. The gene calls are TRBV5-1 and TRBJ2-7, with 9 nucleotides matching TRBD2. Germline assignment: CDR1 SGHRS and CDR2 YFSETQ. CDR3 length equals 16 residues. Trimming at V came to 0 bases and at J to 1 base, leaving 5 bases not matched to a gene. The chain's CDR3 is CASSLVAGGLSYEQYF. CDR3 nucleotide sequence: TGCGCCAGCAGCTTGGTGGCGGGAGGGCTTTCCTACGAGCAGTACTTC.

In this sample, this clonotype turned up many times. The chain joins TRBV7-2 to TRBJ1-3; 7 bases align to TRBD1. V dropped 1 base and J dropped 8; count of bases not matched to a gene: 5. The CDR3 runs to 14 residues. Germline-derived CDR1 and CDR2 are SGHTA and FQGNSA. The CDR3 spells CASSLEGGLDTIYF. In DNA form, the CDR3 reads TGTGCCAGCAGCTTAGAAGGGGGCCTAGACACCATATATTTT. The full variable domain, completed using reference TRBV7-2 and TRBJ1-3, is GAGVSQSPSNKVTEKGKDVELRCDPISGHTALYWYRQSLGQGLEFLIYFQGNSAPDKSGLPSDRFSAERTGGSVSTLTIQRTQQEDSAVYLCASSLEGGLDTIYFGEGSWLTVV.

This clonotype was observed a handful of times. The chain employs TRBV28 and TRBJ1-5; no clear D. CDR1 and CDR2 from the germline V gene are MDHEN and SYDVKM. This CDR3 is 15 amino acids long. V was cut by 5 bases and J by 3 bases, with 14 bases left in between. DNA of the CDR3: TGTGCCAGCAGTCTAAAATCAGGTCTCAATCAGCCCCAGCATTTT. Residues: CASSLKSGLNQPQHF.

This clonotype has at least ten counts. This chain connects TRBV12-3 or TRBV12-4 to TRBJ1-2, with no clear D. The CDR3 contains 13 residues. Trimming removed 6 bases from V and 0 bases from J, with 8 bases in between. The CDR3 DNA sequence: TGTGCCAGCAGAGGTGCAGCTAACTATGGCTACACCTTC. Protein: CASRGAANYGYTF.

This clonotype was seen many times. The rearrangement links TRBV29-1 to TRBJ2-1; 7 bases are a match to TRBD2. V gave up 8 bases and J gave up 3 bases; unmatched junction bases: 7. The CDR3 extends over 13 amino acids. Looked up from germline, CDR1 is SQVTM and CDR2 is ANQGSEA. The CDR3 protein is CSHVAGRYNEQFF. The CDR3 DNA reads TGCAGCCACGTAGCGGGTCGCTACAATGAGCAGTTCTTC.

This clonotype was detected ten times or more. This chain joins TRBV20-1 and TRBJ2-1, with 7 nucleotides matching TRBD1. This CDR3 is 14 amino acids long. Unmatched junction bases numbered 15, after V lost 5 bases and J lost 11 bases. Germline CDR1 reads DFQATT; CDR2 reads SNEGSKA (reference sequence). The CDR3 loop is CSACRDSDYKQQFF. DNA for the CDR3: TGCAGTGCTTGCCGGGACAGCGACTACAAGCAGCAGTTCTTC.

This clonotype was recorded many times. DNA for the CDR3: TGTGCCATCAGTGAGTCGAACCAGTACGAGCAGTACTTC. Protein: CAISESNQYEQYF. This sequence joins TRBV10-3 and TRBJ2-7; no reliable D call. From germline, CDR1 is ENHRY and CDR2 SYGVKD. There are 13 residues in the CDR3. Trimming took 0 bases from V and 4 from J, leaving 7 bases between them.

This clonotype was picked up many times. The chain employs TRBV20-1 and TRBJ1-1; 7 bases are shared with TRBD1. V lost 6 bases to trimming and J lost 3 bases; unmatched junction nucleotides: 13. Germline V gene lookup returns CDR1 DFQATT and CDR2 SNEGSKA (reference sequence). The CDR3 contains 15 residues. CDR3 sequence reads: CSAYRGGRGDTEAFF. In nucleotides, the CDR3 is TGCAGTGCATACAGGGGCGGGCGAGGGGACACTGAAGCTTTCTTT.

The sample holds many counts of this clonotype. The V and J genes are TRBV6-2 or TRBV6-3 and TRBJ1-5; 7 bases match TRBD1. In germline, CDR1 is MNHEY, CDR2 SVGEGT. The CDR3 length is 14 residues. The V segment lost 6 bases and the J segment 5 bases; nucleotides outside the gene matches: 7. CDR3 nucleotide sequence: TGTGCCAGCAGGGACACAGGGGACCATCAGCCCCAGCATTTT. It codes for CASRDTGDHQPQHF.

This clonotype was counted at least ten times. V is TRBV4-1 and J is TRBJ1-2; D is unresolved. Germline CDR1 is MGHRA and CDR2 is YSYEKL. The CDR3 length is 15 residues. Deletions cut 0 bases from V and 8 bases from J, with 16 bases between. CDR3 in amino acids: CASSQELGDPGGYTF. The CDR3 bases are TGCGCCAGCAGCCAAGAACTGGGTGACCCCGGGGGCTACACCTTC.

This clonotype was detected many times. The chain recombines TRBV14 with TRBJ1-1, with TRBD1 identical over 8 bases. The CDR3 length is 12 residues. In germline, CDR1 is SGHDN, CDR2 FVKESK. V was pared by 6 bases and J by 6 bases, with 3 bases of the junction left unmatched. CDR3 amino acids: CASSGTGAEAFF. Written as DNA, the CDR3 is TGTGCCAGCAGTGGGACAGGCGCTGAAGCTTTCTTT.

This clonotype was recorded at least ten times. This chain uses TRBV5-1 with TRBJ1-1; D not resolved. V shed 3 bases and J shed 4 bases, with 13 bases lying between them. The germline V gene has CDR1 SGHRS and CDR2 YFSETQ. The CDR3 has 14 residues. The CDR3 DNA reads TGCGCCAGCAGCTCATCCGGGGAACCCACTGAAGCTTTCTTT. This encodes CASSSSGEPTEAFF.

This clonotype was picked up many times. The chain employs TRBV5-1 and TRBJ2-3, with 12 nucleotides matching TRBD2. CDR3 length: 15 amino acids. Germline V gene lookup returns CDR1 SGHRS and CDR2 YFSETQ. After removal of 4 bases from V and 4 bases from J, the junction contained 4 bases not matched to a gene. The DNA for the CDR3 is TGCGCCAGCAGCCTGGGACTAGCGGGCTCAGATACGCAGTATTTT. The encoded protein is CASSLGLAGSDTQYF.